A single sample is the source of the 14 T cell receptor beta chains below, sequenced in a study of a mutant IDH1 vaccine in newly diagnosed glioma. Their target antigens are unknown. Time point described: week 47, end of study. Each vaccine dose was 300 ug of mutant IDH1 20-mer peptide, with topical imiquimod. Method: immunoSEQ multiplex PCR; TCRdb's copy keeps in-frame clones and lacks some. The profile shows about 33,000 clones, over 70% of them singletons. The material sequenced was PBMCs, taken from a glioma patient whose treatment included an IDH1 peptide vaccine. The receptors here all came from a man between 35 and 55 years old with glioma.

V usage is TRBV29-1 and J usage is TRBJ2-1; 7 bases fit TRBD1. After removal of 6 bases from V and 0 bases from J, the junction contained 5 bases not matched to a gene. This CDR3 has 14 amino acids. The germline gives CDR1 SQVTM, CDR2 ANQGSEA. The CDR3 region has the DNA TGCAGCGTCGGGACAGATAGCTCCTACAATGAGCAGTTCTTC. Translating gives CSVGTDSSYNEQFF.

This sequence joins TRBV6-1 and TRBJ2-7; the D gene is possibly TRBD1 (5 bases). Germline values: CDR1 MNHNS, CDR2 SASEGT. The CDR3 totals 13 residues. V shed 6 bases and J shed 0 bases, with 9 bases lying between them. The CDR3, as DNA: TGTGCCAGCAGACAGGTTACCTCCTACGAGCAGTACTTC. Its protein product is CASRQVTSYEQYF.

The table lists this clone with a count of one. The chain uses TRBV19 and TRBJ1-1, with D tentatively TRBD1 (5 bases). Germline V gene sequence: CDR1 LNHDA, CDR2 SQIVND (reference sequence). Trimming pared 7 bases from V and 6 bases from J, leaving 21 bases between. The CDR3 runs to 15 residues. In DNA, the CDR3 is TGTGCCAGTAACCCCTTGGCGGGGGTGAGAGCTGAAGCTTTCTTT. Translating it yields CASNPLAGVRAEAFF.

This chain uses TRBV14 with TRBJ1-1; the D gene is possibly TRBD1 (6 bases). The CDR3 is 16 residues long. Trimming took 4 bases from V and 4 from J, leaving 19 bases between them. The germline V gene has CDR1 SGHDN and CDR2 FVKESK. DNA of the CDR3: TGTGCCAGCAGCCGCTTAAGGGGCCAGGGGACCACTGAAGCTTTCTTT. Protein product: CASSRLRGQGTTEAFF.

CDR3 in amino acids: CASSPKRGYTGELFF. DNA of the CDR3: TGTGCCAGCAGCCCCAAGCGCGGATACACCGGGGAGCTGTTTTTT. This sequence joins TRBV7-6 and TRBJ2-2, with D unclear. The germline gives CDR1 SGHVS, CDR2 FNYEAQ. The CDR3 is 15 amino acids. The ends were cut back, 5 bases at V and 3 bases at J, with 13 bases in the middle.

This chain links TRBV6-1 with TRBJ1-5; D possibly corresponds to TRBD1 (5 bases). Trimming stripped 2 bases from V and 6 bases from J, with 17 bases between. Germline-derived CDR1 and CDR2 are MNHNS and SASEGT. CDR3 length equals 16 residues. CDR3 coding DNA: TGTGCCAGCAGTGAATTTAGCGCAGACGGGACTCAGCCCCAGCATTTT. This sequence encodes CASSEFSADGTQPQHF.

V usage is TRBV6-1 and J usage is TRBJ2-1; D uncertain. This CDR3 spans 11 amino acids. Looked up from germline, CDR1 is MNHNS and CDR2 is SASEGT. V gave up 6 bases and J gave up 5 bases, with 5 bases separating them. For the CDR3, the DNA is TGTGCCAGCAGAGAGGACAATGAGCAGTTCTTC. Translated, it gives CASREDNEQFF.

The V call is TRBV10-1, the J call TRBJ1-2, with D maybe TRBD1 (5 bases). CDR1 and CDR2 (germline): WNHNN, SYGVQD (reference sequence). The CDR3 has 12 residues. Trimming pared 8 bases from V and 4 bases from J, leaving 11 bases between. The CDR3 sequence: CASSGTAYGYTF. CDR3 nucleotides: TGCGCCAGCTCCGGGACGGCCTATGGCTACACCTTC.

The rearrangement joins TRBV6-5 to TRBJ2-5; no firm D call. V lost 0 bases and J lost 5, with 16 bases in between. There are 16 residues in the CDR3. CDR1 is MNHEY and CDR2 is SVGAGI in the germline V gene. CDR3 region: CASSYSKVHPMETQYF. CDR3 DNA sequence: TGTGCCAGCAGTTACTCGAAAGTTCACCCAATGGAGACCCAGTACTTC.

The chain couples TRBV2 to TRBJ2-4; TRBD1 matches at 7 bases. Trimming removed 6 bases from V and 0 bases from J; junction bases left unmatched: 5. CDR3 size: 15 residues. The germline CDR1 and CDR2 sequences are SNHLY and FYNNEI. The CDR3 spells CASRGQLLAKNIQYF. The CDR3 DNA sequence: TGTGCCAGCAGGGGACAGCTCTTAGCCAAAAACATTCAGTACTTC.

The chain links TRBV7-6 to TRBJ2-1; TRBD1 is a possible D gene (6 bases). Per germline, CDR1 SGHVS and CDR2 FNYEAQ. The CDR3 has 16 amino acids. Trimming stripped 1 base from V and 5 bases from J, with 15 bases between. DNA of the CDR3: TGTGCCAGCAGCTTAGGGCCAGGGGTGGCCCACAATGAGCAGTTCTTC. Translation: CASSLGPGVAHNEQFF.

As concerns this clone: Additional DNA sequences in this sample encode the identical CDR3. This sequence joins TRBV5-4 and TRBJ2-2; a weak D match, TRBD1 (5 bases). The CDR3 loop spans 15 amino acids. The V gene's germline CDR1 is SGHNT and CDR2 YYREEE (reference sequence). V was cut by 0 bases and J by 4 bases, with 10 bases left in between. The CDR3 DNA is TGTGCCAGCAGCTTGGGGGCAGGGCCCACCGGGGAGCTGTTTTTT. This translates into CASSLGAGPTGELFF.

This CDR3 is CASSSTYEQYF. CDR3 DNA sequence: TGTGCCAGCAGTTCCACCTACGAGCAGTACTTC. The V call is TRBV27, the J call TRBJ2-7, with no clear D. CDR3 length: 11 residues. With 4 bases removed from V and 2 bases from J, the gap between germline ends came to 3 bases. Germline CDR1 is MNHEY and CDR2 is SMNVEV (reference sequence).

The chain couples TRBV7-2 to TRBJ2-2; TRBD2 matches 9 bases. Germline CDR1 reads SGHTA; CDR2 reads FQGNSA. J lost 5 bases, V lost 3 bases, and 4 bases had no gene match. The CDR3 has 15 amino acids. This chain's CDR3 is CASSFPSGRTGELFF. The CDR3 bases are TGTGCCAGCAGCTTCCCCAGCGGGAGGACCGGGGAGCTGTTTTTT.